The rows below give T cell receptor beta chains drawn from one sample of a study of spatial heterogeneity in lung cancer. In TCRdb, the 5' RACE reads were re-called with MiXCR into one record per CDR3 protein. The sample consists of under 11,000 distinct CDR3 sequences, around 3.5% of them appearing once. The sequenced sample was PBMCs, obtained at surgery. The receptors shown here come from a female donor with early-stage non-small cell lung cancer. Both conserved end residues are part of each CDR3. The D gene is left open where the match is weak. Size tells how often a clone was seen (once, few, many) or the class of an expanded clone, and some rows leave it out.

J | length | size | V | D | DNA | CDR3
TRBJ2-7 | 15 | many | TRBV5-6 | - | TGTGCCAGCAGCTTGGCCGGACCAGGGGGGTACGAGCAGTACTTC | CASSLAGPGGYEQYF
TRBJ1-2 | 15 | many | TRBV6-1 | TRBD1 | TGTGCCAGCAGTGAACCGGGACAGGGGAGCATTGGCTACACCTTC | CASSEPGQGSIGYTF
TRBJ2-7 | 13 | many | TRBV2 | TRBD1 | TGTGCCAGCAACCTCGACAGGGGTAACGAGCAGTACTTC | CASNLDRGNEQYF
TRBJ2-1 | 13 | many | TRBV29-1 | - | TGCAGCGTTGGCAGCAGCTCCTACAATGAGCAGTTCTTC | CSVGSSSYNEQFF
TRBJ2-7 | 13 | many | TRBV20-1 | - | TGCAGTGCTAGAGCGGGAAACTCCTACGAGCAGTACTTC | CSARAGNSYEQYF
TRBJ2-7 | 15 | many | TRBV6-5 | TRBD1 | TGTGCCAGCAGCCGTCCCGGGACAGGGCCTTACGAGCAGTACTTC | CASSRPGTGPYEQYF
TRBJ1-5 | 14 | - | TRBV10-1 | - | TGCGCCATACTGGGAGGGACTTTCGGGCAGCCCCAGCATTTT | CAILGGTFGQPQHF
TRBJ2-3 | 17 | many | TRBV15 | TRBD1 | TGTGCCACCAGCAGAGTGTCAACAGGGGCTAGCACAGATACGCAGTATTTT | CATSRVSTGASTDTQYF
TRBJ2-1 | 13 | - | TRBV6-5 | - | TGTGCCAGCAGTTACTCGATTTACAATGAGCAGTTCTTC | CASSYSIYNEQFF
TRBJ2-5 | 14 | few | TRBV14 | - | TGTGCCAGCAGCTCCCCCTTGGGTCCAGAGACCCAGTACTTC | CASSSPLGPETQYF
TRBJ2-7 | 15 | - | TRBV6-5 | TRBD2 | TGTGCCAGCAGCCCCGGGCTAGCGGAACTCTACGAGCAGTACTTC | CASSPGLAELYEQYF
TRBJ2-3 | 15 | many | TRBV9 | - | TGTGCCAGCAGCGTAGAGGGGGGGTCGGCAGATACGCAGTATTTT | CASSVEGGSADTQYF
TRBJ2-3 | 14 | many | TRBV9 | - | TGTGCCAGCAGCGGTCAAGTGAGGACAGATACGCAGTATTTT | CASSGQVRTDTQYF
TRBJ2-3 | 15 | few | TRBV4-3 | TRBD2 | TGCGCCAGCAGCCCGACTAGCGGGACTCCCAATACGCAGTATTTT | CASSPTSGTPNTQYF
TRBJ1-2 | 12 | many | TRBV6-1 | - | TGTGCCAGCAAGGGAAACTCCTATGGCTACACCTTC | CASKGNSYGYTF
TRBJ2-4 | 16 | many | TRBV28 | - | TGTGCCAGCAGCTCACCGGACATGCTAGCCAAAAACATTCAGTACTTC | CASSSPDMLAKNIQYF
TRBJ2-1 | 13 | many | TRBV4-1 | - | TGCGCCAGCAGCCAAGATCCCCTCTCTGAGCAGTTCTTC | CASSQDPLSEQFF
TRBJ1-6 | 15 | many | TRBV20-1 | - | TGCAGTGCTAGACAGGGAATCGCAAATAATTCACCCCTCCACTTT | CSARQGIANNSPLHF
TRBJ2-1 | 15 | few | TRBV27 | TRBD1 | TGTGCCAGCAGTAATCGACAGGGGAATAGAAATGAGCAGTTCTTC | CASSNRQGNRNEQFF
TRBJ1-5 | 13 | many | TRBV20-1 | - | TGCAGTGCTAGAGGCGATAGCAATCAGCCCCAGCATTTT | CSARGDSNQPQHF
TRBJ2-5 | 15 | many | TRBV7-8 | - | TGTGCCAGCATGAGAGGGCAGCCCCCCACAGAGACCCAGTACTTC | CASMRGQPPTETQYF
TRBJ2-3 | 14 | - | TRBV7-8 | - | TGTGCCAGCAGCTTATGGGGGGACACAGATACGCAGTATTTT | CASSLWGDTDTQYF